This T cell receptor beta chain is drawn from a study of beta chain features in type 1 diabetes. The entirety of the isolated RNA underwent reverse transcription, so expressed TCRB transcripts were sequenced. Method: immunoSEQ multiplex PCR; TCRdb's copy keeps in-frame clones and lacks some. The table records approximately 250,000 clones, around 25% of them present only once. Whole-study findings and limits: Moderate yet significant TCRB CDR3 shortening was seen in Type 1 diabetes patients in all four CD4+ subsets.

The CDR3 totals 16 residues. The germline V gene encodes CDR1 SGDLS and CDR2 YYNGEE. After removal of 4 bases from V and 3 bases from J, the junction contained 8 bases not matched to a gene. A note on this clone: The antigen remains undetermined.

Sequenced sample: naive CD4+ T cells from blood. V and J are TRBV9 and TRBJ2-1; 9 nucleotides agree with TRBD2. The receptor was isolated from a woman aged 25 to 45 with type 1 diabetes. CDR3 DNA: TGTGCCAGCAGCCAATTAGCGGGAGCCGGCTACAATGAGCAGTTCTTC. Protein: CASSQLAGAGYNEQFF. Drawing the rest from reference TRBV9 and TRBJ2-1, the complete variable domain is DSGVTQTPKHLITATGQRVTLRCSPRSGDLSVYWYQQSLDQGLQFLIQYYNGEERAKGNILERFSAQQFPDLHSELNLSSLELGDSALYFCASSQLAGAGYNEQFFGPGTRLTVL.